These T cell receptor beta chains were read from a single sample in a study of cytotoxic CD8 clonotypes in ibrutinib-treated CLL. Sequenced by immunoSEQ multiplex PCR; TCRdb stores in-frame clones only, minus some. Of around 130,000 clones listed, around 84% are singletons. Sequencing was performed on PBMCs, taken after 24 months of ibrutinib treatment. These receptors all stem from a human donor with chronic lymphocytic leukemia. Both conserved end residues are part of each CDR3. A D gene is named only where the DNA matches it firmly. Where a row states a size, it is once, few, many or the class of an expanded clone; other rows omit it.

NA NA TRBJ1-5 TRBV5-8 TGTGCCAGCAGCTTGGGAGGGACCGGTCAGCCCCAGCATTTT CASSLGGTGQPQHF
NA TRBD1 TRBJ1-2 TRBV2 TGTGCCAGCGGGCGGACAGGGGGCGTGGATGGCTACACCTTC CASGRTGGVDGYTF
NA NA TRBJ1-3 TRBV10-3 TGTGCCATCAGTGGTCAGGGGAACACCATATATTTT CAISGQGNTIYF
NA NA TRBJ2-2 TRBV7-2 TGTGCCAGCAGCTACGGACAAGGCGCCGATTTGCTGTTTTTT CASSYGQGADLLFF
NA TRBD2 TRBJ2-3 TRBV7-2 TGTGCCAGCAGCCCAGCGGGGGCCACAGATACGCAGTATTTT CASSPAGATDTQYF
NA NA TRBJ2-1 TRBV5-6 TGTGCCAGCAGGGAAACAGGAATGAGCTCCTACAATGAGCAGTTCTTC CASRETGMSSYNEQFF
NA NA TRBJ2-5 TRBV19 TGTGCCAGTAGTGTCCAGACTAGTGTACTATCAGAGACCCAGTACTTC CASSVQTSVLSETQYF
NA NA TRBJ2-5 TRBV10-2 TGCGCCAGCAGTGACACGCAAAAAGAGACCCAGTACTTC CASSDTQKETQYF
NA TRBD1 TRBJ1-2 TRBV19 TGTGCCAGTAGTATCTATCGACAGGGGGATGGCTACACCTTC CASSIYRQGDGYTF
once NA TRBJ1-1 TRBV7-8 TGTGCCAGCAGCTTAGACGGGGGGGCTTTCTTT CASSLDGGAFF
NA NA TRBJ2-1 TRBV4-3 TGCGCCAGCAGCCAAGATGGGGGAGTGGGGAATGAGCAGTTCTTC CASSQDGGVGNEQFF
NA TRBD1 TRBJ1-2 TRBV5-4 TGTGCCAGCAGCTACGAGGACAGGGGTGCCTATGGCTACACCTTC CASSYEDRGAYGYTF
few NA TRBJ2-1 TRBV5-1 TGCGCCAGCAGCCCAGGAGGTCGGGATGAGCAGTTCTTC CASSPGGRDEQFF
NA NA TRBJ1-2 TRBV28 TGTGCCAGCAGTTTTGGGGGGCGGTATGGCTACACCTTC CASSFGGRYGYTF
NA NA TRBJ2-7 TRBV19 TGTGCCAGTAGTATTCAGTCAGGGACCCCCTACGAGCAGTACTTC CASSIQSGTPYEQYF
NA TRBD1 TRBJ1-2 TRBV27 TGTGCCAGCAGTCGTGGCCTTGACAGGGGGAATAATTATGGCTACACCTTC CASSRGLDRGNNYGYTF
NA NA TRBJ1-1 TRBV5-4 TGTGCCAGCAGCTTGGGGAGAATGGGGAACACTGAAGCTTTCTTT CASSLGRMGNTEAFF
NA NA TRBJ2-5 TRBV9 TGTGCCAGCAGCGTAGCTTTAAGGGACCAAGAGACCCAGTACTTC CASSVALRDQETQYF
NA NA TRBJ2-1 TRBV9 TGTGCCAGCAGCGTAGAAGGGGACTCATACAATGAGCAGTTCTTC CASSVEGDSYNEQFF
NA NA TRBJ1-2 TRBV9 TGTGCCAGCAGCGCTTATGGGAGTTACACCTTC CASSAYGSYTF